What follows are 8 T cell receptor beta chains derived from one specimen sequenced in a study of vaccination effects on CD4 cells after COVID-19. Repertoires were generated with immunoSEQ multiplex PCR, while TCRdb's copy carries only in-frame clones and drops some. The sample has some 41,000 clones, 66% seen once; the top ten hold more than 12%. Their antigen targets remain unknown. Using viral peptide pools, the ViraFEST assay grew out antigen-specific CD4+ T cells prior to sequencing. Having been cultured for approximately ten days, the cells underwent CD4+ T cell isolation. Vaccinated participants had no history of SARS-CoV-2 infection and tested negative for nucleocapsid antibodies. The sequences come from CD4+ T cells from PBMCs cultured with HCoV-OC43 spike peptides, collected before COVID-19 vaccination. Specified subset: HCoV-OC43 spike overlapping peptide pool stimulation. These receptors were obtained from a human donor who received a COVID-19 vaccine.

To note about this clone: Other DNA sequences in this specimen translate into the identical CDR3. The J gene is TRBJ2-5, the V gene TRBV5-1, with D possibly TRBD2 on 6 matching bases. The length of the CDR3 is 13 residues. CDR1 is SGHRS and CDR2 is YFSETQ in the germline V gene. V was cut by 3 bases and J by 2 bases, with 8 bases left in between. This chain's CDR3 is CASSWDLQETQYF. CDR3 nucleotide sequence: TGCGCCAGCAGCTGGGACTTACAAGAGACCCAGTACTTC.

The chain recombines TRBV4-1 with TRBJ2-7; 8 bases line up with TRBD2. Per germline, CDR1 MGHRA and CDR2 YSYEKL. The CDR3 sequence is 17 residues long. The J segment lost 5 bases and the V segment lost 0 bases, leaving 12 bases of the junction unmatched. The CDR3 here is CASSQDRGLSGGHEQYF. The DNA of the CDR3 is TGCGCCAGCAGCCAAGACCGGGGCCTCAGCGGGGGCCACGAGCAGTACTTC.

V and J are TRBV6-5 and TRBJ2-7; D might be TRBD2 (6 bases). CDR3 length: 15 amino acids. Trimming took off 7 bases at V and 0 bases at J, with 16 bases between the two ends. Germline loops: CDR1 MNHEY, CDR2 SVGAGI. This chain's CDR3 is CASIPRRGSSYEQYF. CDR3 in DNA: TGTGCCAGCATTCCAAGGAGGGGTAGCTCCTACGAGCAGTACTTC.

This clone was observed a few times. The gene calls are TRBV12-3 or TRBV12-4 and TRBJ1-2; D not certain. Trimming stripped 6 bases from V and 4 bases from J, with 12 bases between. CDR3 length: 13 residues. The DNA of the CDR3 is TGTGCCAGCAGCTCCCGGGTGGCCTATGGCTACACCTTC. Amino acids: CASSSRVAYGYTF.

The table lists this clone with a count of one. The chain links TRBV9 to TRBJ1-1; the D is unclear. With 0 bases removed from V and 7 bases from J, the gap between germline ends came to 10 bases. Germline V gives CDR1 SGDLS, CDR2 YYNGEE. The CDR3 contains 13 residues. CDR3 sequence (DNA): TGTGCCAGCAGCGTAGGATCGTTTGATGAAGCTTTCTTT. Translation: CASSVGSFDEAFF. Based on the CDR3 plus reference TRBV9 and TRBJ1-1, the full variable domain is DSGVTQTPKHLITATGQRVTLRCSPRSGDLSVYWYQQSLDQGLQFLIQYYNGEERAKGNILERFSAQQFPDLHSELNLSSLELGDSALYFCASSVGSFDEAFFGQGTRLTVV.

The V and J genes are TRBV5-1 and TRBJ1-4, with 7 bases lining up with TRBD1. CDR1 SGHRS and CDR2 YFSETQ come from the germline V gene. The CDR3 extends over 15 amino acids. The J segment lost 4 bases and the V segment lost 4 bases, leaving 7 bases of the junction unmatched. CDR3 sequence reads: CASSTGQAGNEKLFF. Written as DNA, the CDR3 is TGCGCCAGCAGCACCGGACAGGCTGGTAATGAAAAACTGTTTTTT.

This sequence joins TRBV11-3 and TRBJ2-6; D is possibly TRBD1 (6 bases). The CDR3 extends over 18 amino acids. Germline CDR1 and CDR2: SGHNT and YENEEA. Between the trimmed V and J ends, which lost 0 bases and 0 bases, there was a span of 12 bases. The CDR3 DNA follows: TGTGCCAGCAGCTTAGAACAGGGCGGTACCTCTGGGGCCAACGTCCTGACTTTC. It codes for CASSLEQGGTSGANVLTF. Using reference TRBV11-3 and TRBJ2-6 for the parts outside the CDR3, the full variable domain is EAGVVQSPRYKIIEKKQPVAFWCNPISGHNTLYWYLQNLGQGPELLIRYENEEAVDDSQLPKDRFSAERLKGVDSTLKIQPAELGDSAVYLCASSLEQGGTSGANVLTFGAGSRLTVL.

The chain carries TRBV18 and TRBJ1-1, with 9 bases that match TRBD1. The ends lost 3 bases at V and 4 bases at J; junction bases unmatched: 3. CDR1 and CDR2 (germline): KGHSH, LQKENI. This CDR3 is 14 amino acids long. The CDR3 sequence is CASSPGQGGTEAFF. CDR3 bases: TGTGCCAGCTCACCGGGACAGGGAGGCACTGAAGCTTTCTTT.